This T cell receptor (beta chain) was observed in a study of T cells after posttransplantation cyclophosphamide. General observations from the study: Later blood repertoires were often dominated by clones from the donor CD8+ memory compartment. Recipient CMV seropositivity and CMV reactivation strongly tracked TRB clonality. Skin or GI-infiltrating T cells shared few TRB sequences with blood.

The naive gate required viable CD3+CD4+ or CD3+CD8+ cells with CCR7+CD45RA+CD45RO-CD95-CD27+CD28+ phenotype. This related bone marrow graft donor gave peripheral blood on the day of marrow donation. Notes on this clone: Its antigen is not known.

Per the germline V gene, CDR1 is LNHDA and CDR2 is SQIVND (reference sequence). The V segment lost 5 bases and the J segment 6 bases; nucleotides outside the gene matches: 14. The CDR3 has 16 amino acids. The table came from immunoSEQ multiplex PCR; TCRdb's copy has only in-frame clones and leaves some out. This sample has tens of thousands of clones, with roughly nine tenths found just once. Source material: naive CD4+ T cells sorted from blood. The receptor was derived from a man under 40 in good health and a related stem cell transplant donor. The V and J genes are TRBV19 and TRBJ2-3; 7 nucleotides line up with TRBD2. The CDR3 DNA reads TGTGCCAGTAGTCCAAACGGACTAGGGCTGAGGGATACGCAGTATTTT. Protein: CASSPNGLGLRDTQYF.